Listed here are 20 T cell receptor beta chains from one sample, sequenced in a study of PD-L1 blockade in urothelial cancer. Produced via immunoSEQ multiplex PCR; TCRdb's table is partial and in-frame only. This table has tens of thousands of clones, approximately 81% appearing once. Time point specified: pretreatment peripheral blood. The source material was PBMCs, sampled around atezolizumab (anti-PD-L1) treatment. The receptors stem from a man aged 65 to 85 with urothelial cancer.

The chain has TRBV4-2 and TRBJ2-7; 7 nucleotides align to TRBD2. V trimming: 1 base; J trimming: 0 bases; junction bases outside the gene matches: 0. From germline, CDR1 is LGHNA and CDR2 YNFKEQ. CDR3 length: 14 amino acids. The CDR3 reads CASSQGGSSYEQYF. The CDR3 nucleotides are TGTGCCAGCAGCCAAGGCGGGAGCTCCTACGAGCAGTACTTC.

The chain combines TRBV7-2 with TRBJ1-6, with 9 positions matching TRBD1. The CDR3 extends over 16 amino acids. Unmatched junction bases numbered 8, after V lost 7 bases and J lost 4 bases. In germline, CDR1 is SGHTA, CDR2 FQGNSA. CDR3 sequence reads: CASTRPGTGYNSPLHF. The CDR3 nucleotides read TGTGCCAGCACCCGCCCCGGGACAGGGTATAATTCACCCCTCCACTTT.

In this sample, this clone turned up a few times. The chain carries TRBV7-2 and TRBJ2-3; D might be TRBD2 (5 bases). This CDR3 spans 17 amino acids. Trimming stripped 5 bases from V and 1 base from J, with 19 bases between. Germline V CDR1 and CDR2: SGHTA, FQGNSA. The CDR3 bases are TGTGCCAGCAGCGCGGGCGTTGGTAGCCGTGGCACAGATACGCAGTATTTT. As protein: CASSAGVGSRGTDTQYF.

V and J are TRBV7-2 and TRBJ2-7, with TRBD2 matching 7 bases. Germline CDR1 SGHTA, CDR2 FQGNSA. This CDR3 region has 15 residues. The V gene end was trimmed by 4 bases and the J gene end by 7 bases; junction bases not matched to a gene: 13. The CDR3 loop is CASSSRGGPTLEQYF. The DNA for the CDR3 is TGTGCCAGCAGCTCCCGCGGGGGACCCACCCTAGAGCAGTACTTC.

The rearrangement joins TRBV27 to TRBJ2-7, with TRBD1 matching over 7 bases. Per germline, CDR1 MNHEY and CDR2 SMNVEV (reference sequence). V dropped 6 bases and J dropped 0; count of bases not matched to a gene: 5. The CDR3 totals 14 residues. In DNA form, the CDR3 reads TGTGCCAGCAGACGACAGGGCAGCTCCTACGAGCAGTACTTC. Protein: CASRRQGSSYEQYF.

The CDR3: CASSPGGYYGYTF. The CDR3 DNA sequence: TGTGCCAGCAGCCCAGGGGGCTATTATGGCTACACCTTC. The chain has TRBV11-2 and TRBJ1-2; 8 bases are a match to TRBD1. The CDR3 covers 13 residues. Germline assignment: CDR1 SGHAT and CDR2 FQNNGV. The trim removed 5 bases at V and 5 bases at J, leaving 4 bases unmatched.

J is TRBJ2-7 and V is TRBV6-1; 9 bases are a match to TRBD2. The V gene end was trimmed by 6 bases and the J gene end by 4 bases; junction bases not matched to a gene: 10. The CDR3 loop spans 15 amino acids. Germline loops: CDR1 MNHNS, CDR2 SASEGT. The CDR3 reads CASRRETSGMYEQYF. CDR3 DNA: TGTGCCAGCAGAAGAGAGACTAGCGGAATGTACGAGCAGTACTTC.

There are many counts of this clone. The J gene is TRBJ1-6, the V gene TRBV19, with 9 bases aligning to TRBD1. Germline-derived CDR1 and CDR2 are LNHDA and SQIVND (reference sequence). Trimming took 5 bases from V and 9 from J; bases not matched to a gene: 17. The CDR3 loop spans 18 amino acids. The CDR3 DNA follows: TGTGCCAGTAGTCCCGGACAGGGGAAAGGGCGTTTTGGTTCACCCCTCCACTTT. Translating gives CASSPGQGKGRFGSPLHF.

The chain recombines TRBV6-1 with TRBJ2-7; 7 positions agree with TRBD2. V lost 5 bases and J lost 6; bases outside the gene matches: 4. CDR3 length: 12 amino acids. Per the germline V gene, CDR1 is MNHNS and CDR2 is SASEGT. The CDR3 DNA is TGTGCCAGCAGTCGGACTAGATCCGAGCAGTACTTC. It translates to CASSRTRSEQYF.

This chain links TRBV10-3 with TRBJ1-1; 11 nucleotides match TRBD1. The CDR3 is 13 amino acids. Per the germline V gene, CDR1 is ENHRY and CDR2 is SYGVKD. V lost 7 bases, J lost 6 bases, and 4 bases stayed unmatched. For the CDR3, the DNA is TGTGCCATCAATCCGGGACAGGGGGCTGAAGCTTTCTTT. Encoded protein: CAINPGQGAEAFF.

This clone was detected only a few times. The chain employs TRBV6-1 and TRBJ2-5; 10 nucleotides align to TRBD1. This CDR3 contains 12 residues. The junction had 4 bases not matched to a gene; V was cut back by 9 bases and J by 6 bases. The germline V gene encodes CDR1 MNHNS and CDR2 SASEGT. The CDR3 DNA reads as TGTGCCAGTCGGGACAGGGGAAAGACCCAGTACTTC. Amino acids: CASRDRGKTQYF.

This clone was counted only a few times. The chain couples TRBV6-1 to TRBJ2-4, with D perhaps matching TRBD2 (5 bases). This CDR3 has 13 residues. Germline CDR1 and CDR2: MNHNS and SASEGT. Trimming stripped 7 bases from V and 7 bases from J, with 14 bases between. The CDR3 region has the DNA TGTGCCAGCACCACTCAAACGGGGAACATTCAGTACTTC. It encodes CASTTQTGNIQYF.

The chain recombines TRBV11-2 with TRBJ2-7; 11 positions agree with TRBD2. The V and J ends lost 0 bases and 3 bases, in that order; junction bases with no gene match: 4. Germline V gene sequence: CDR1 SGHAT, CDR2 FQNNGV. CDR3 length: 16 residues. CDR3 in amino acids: CASSLDPTSGVYEQYF. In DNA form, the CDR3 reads TGTGCCAGCAGCTTAGATCCGACTAGCGGGGTCTACGAGCAGTACTTC.

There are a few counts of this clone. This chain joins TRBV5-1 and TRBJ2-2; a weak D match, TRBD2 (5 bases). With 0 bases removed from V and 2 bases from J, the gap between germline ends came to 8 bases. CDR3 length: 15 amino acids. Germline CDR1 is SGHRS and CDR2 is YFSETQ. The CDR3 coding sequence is TGCGCCAGCAGCTTGGGAGGGATAAACACCGGGGAGCTGTTTTTT. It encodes CASSLGGINTGELFF.

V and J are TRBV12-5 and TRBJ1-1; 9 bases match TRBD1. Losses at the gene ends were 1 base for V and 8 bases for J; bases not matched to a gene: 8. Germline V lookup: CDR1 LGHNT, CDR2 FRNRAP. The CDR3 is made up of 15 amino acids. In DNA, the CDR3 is TGTGCTAGTGGTTTGGGGACAGGGGCGGTTGTCGAAGCTTTCTTT. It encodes CASGLGTGAVVEAFF.

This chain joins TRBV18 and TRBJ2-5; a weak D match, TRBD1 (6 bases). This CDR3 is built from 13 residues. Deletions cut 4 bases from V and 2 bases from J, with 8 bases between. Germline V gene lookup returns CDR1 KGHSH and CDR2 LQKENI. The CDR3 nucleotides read TGTGCCAGCTCACGGACAGAACAAGAGACCCAGTACTTC. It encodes CASSRTEQETQYF.

In nucleotides, the CDR3 is TGTGCCAGCAGCTTAGCGGCCAGGGAAGCCCACTATGGCTACACCTTC. It encodes CASSLAAREAHYGYTF. V and J are TRBV7-2 and TRBJ1-2; a possible D gene is TRBD1 (5 bases). Germline loops: CDR1 SGHTA, CDR2 FQGNSA. The V end was cut by 0 bases, the J end by 3 bases, with 14 bases between. The CDR3 runs to 16 residues.

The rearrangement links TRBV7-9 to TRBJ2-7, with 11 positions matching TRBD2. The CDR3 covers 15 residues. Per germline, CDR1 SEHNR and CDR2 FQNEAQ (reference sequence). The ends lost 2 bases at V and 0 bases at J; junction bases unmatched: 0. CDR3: CASSLTSGSSYEQYF. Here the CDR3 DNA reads TGTGCCAGCAGCTTAACTAGCGGGAGCTCCTACGAGCAGTACTTC.

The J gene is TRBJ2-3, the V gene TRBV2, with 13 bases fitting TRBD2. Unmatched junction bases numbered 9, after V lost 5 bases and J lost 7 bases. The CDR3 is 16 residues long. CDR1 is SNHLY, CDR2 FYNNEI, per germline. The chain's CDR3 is CASSSWTSGRRNTQYF. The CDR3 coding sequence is TGTGCCAGCAGTTCTTGGACTAGCGGGAGAAGGAATACGCAGTATTTT. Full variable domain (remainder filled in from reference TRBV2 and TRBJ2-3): EPEVTQTPSHQVTQMGQEVILRCVPISNHLYFYWYRQILGQKVEFLVSFYNNEISEKSEIFDDQFSVERPDGSNFTLKIRSTKLEDSAMYFCASSSWTSGRRNTQYFGPGTRLTVL.

CDR3 amino acids: CASSTVGTGEQFF. The CDR3 nucleotides are TGCGCCAGCAGCACAGTAGGGACAGGGGAGCAGTTCTTC. The chain is built from TRBV5-1 and TRBJ2-1; TRBD1 aligns across 9 bases. Germline CDR1 is SGHRS and CDR2 is YFSETQ. V lost 4 bases to trimming and J lost 10 bases; unmatched junction nucleotides: 6. The CDR3 has 13 amino acids.